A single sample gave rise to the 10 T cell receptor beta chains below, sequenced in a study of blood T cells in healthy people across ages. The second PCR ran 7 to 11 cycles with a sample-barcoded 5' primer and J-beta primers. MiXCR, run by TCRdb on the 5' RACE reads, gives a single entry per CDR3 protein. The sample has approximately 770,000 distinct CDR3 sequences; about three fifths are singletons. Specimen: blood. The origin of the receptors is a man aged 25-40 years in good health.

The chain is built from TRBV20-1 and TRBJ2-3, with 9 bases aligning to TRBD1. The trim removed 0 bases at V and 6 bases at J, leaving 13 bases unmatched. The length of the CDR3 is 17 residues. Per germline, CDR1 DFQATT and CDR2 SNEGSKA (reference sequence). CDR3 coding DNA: TGCAGTGCTAGAGATCCTACCGGGACAGGGATTTTGGATACGCAGTATTTT. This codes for CSARDPTGTGILDTQYF.

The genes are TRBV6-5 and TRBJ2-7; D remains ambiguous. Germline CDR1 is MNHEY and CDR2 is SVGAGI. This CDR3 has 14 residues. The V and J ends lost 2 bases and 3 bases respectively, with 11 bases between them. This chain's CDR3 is CASSYAQSLYEQYF. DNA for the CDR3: TGTGCCAGCAGTTACGCCCAGTCCCTCTACGAGCAGTACTTC.

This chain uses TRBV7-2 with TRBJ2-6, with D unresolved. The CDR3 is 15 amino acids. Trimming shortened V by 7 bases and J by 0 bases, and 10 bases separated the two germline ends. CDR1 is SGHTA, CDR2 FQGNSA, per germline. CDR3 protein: CASTDMSSGANVLTF. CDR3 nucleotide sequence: TGTGCCAGCACTGATATGAGCTCTGGGGCCAACGTCCTGACTTTC.

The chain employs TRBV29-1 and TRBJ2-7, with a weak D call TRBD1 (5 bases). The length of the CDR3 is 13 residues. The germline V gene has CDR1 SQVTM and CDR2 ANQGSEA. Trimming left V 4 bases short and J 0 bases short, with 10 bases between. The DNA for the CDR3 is TGCAGCGTTGTGGGGCTAAACTCCTACGAGCAGTACTTC. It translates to CSVVGLNSYEQYF.

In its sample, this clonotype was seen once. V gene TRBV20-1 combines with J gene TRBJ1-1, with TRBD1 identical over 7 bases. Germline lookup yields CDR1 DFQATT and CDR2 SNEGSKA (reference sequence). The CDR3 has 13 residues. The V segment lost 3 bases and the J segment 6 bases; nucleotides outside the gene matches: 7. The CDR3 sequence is CSASLTGRPEAFF. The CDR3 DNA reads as TGCAGTGCTAGTTTGACAGGGCGTCCTGAAGCTTTCTTT.

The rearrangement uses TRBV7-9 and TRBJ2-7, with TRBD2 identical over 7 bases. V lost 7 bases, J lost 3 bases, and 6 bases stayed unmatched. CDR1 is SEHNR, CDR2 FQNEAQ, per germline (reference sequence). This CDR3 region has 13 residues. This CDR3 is CASTFAGDYEQYF. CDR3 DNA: TGTGCCAGCACCTTTGCGGGAGACTACGAGCAGTACTTC.

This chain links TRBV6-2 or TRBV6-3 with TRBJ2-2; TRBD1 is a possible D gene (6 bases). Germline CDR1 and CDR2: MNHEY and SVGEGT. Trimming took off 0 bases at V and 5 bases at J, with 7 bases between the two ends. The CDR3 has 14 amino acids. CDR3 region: CASSYSTGTGELFF. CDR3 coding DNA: TGTGCCAGCAGTTACTCTACAGGGACCGGGGAGCTGTTTTTT.

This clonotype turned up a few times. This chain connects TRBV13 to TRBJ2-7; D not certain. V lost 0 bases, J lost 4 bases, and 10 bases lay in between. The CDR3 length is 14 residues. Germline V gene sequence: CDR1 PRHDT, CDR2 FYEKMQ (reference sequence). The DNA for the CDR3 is TGTGCCAGCAGCTTAGGGGTAGGGAATTACGAGCAGTACTTC. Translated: CASSLGVGNYEQYF.

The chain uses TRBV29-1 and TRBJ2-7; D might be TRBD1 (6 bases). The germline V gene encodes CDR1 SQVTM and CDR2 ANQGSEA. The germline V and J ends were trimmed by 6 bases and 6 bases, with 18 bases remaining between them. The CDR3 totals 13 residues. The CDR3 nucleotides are TGCAGCGTCGCAAACCTACAGGGTGGCGAGCAGTACTTC. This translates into CSVANLQGGEQYF.

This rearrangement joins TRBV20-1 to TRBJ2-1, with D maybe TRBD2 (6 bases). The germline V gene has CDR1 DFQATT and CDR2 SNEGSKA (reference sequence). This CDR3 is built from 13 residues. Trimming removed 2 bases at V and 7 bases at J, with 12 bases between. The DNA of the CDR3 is TGCAGTGCTAGACCTATGGGGGGAAATGAGCAGTTCTTC. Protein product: CSARPMGGNEQFF.